The rows below give T cell receptor beta chains drawn from one sample of a study of CD4 and CD8 cells across lung adenocarcinoma regions. TCRdb fed the PCR reads into MiXCR, producing one record per CDR3 protein. The sample carries 15,000 or so distinct CDR3 sequences, around 45% recorded once. The sample taken for sequencing was CD4+ T cells from the center of a lung tumor. The receptor set was obtained from a male donor with lung adenocarcinoma. The CD4 and CD8 labels of this study may be unreliable. The conserved cysteine and the conserved F or W are not part of the CDR3 here.

v_call	j_call	cdr3_aa
TRBV6-5	TRBJ2-4	ASSYSIAGHTDIQY
TRBV23-1	TRBJ2-1	ASSYSKDRVPNEQF
TRBV6-1	TRBJ2-7	ASREDRDIYEQY
TRBV20-1	-	SAFPTSGSDGETQY
TRBV11-2	TRBJ2-3	ASSSMDTDTQY
TRBV27	TRBJ2-3	ASSPGRLASGKNMQY
TRBV27	TRBJ1-4	ASSLRPGTDNEKLF
TRBV11-2	TRBJ2-4	ASSFRTGGLNIQY
TRBV6-1	TRBJ2-1	ASSMKGGEQF
TRBV6-1	TRBJ2-6	ASSKTWTGLLSGANVLT
TRBV27	TRBJ2-5	ASTTSGTSGIETQY
TRBV6-5	-	ASSYSSTHLVQY
TRBV4-1	TRBJ2-3	ASSRGGRSTDTQY
TRBV7-2	TRBJ2-1	ASSLGRASGPYNEQF
TRBV6-1	TRBJ2-1	ASSLFSSVGEQF
TRBV18	TRBJ1-1	ASSPAGQGITEAF
TRBV6-1	TRBJ2-5	ASRGLVQETQY
TRBV27	TRBJ2-1	ASSKSGYPYNEQF
TRBV6-5	TRBJ1-1	ASSYSGGKIEAF
TRBV5-1	TRBJ1-3	ASSFSQGGGGNTIY
TRBV10-3	TRBJ2-3	AIREGRGGSGKETQY
TRBV6-1	-	ASSSGLAGFQETQY
TRBV7-6	-	ASSLGLDPTYEQY
TRBV6-1	TRBJ2-5	ASKRGGGGCAQETQY
TRBV6-5	-	ASSYTAGGYNEQY
TRBV3-1	TRBJ2-1	ASSQEVGYGVGKY
TRBV4-1	TRBJ1-3	ASSQDCRWDPQNTIY
TRBV27	TRBJ2-3	ASSPGRGASGPDTQY
TRBV27	TRBJ2-4	ASRTGLQSKDIQY
TRBV6-1	TRBJ2-3	ASSQAFSADKQF
TRBV27	TRBJ2-5	ASSLSVDHEQY
TRBV6-1	TRBJ2-2	ASSTHRDTTNTGELF
TRBV25-1	TRBJ2-1	ASSEQGFEQF